Each of the 29 T cell receptor beta chains below was sequenced from the same sample in a study of breast tumors, draining lymph nodes, adjacent tissues. TCRdb recomputed calls from the multiplex PCR reads with MiXCR, one row per CDR3 protein. Of 100,000 to 150,000 distinct CDR3 sequences in the sample, approximately 20% were seen once. Axillary draining lymph nodes of breast cancer patients supplied the node samples. Specimen: axillary lymph node tissue. Receptors were obtained from a female donor with breast cancer. Some clones in this sample may be carry-over from other donors' samples.

This clonotype was counted many times. The chain links TRBV5-1 to TRBJ1-5, with a tentative D call TRBD1 (5 bases). The CDR3 consists of 15 residues. Trimming removed 1 base at V and 7 bases at J, with 15 bases between. The germline gives CDR1 SGHRS, CDR2 YFSETQ. The CDR3 sequence: CASSLSGLKIQPQHF. CDR3 sequence (DNA): TGCGCCAGCAGCTTGTCAGGGTTAAAGATACAGCCCCAGCATTTT.

Points on this clonotype: A much larger clone lies a single base off, so this may be a read error. CDR3 region: CASSIGLAQGSQYF. In DNA form, the CDR3 reads TGTGCCAGTAGTATTGGACTAGCGCAGGGGAGCCAGTACTTC. The rearrangement joins TRBV19 to TRBJ2-5; 9 bases line up with TRBD2. The J segment lost 10 bases and the V segment lost 3 bases, leaving 9 bases of the junction unmatched. The CDR3 has 14 residues. From germline, CDR1 is LNHDA and CDR2 SQIVND (reference sequence).

The chain carries TRBV3-1 and TRBJ1-5; 8 bases agree with TRBD1. Germline CDR1 reads LGHDT; CDR2 reads YNNKEL (reference sequence). This CDR3 has 13 residues. V lost 5 bases and J lost 6; bases outside the gene matches: 3. In nucleotides, the CDR3 is TGTGCCAGCAGCGACAGGGGAGGTCAGCCCCAGCATTTT. The encoded protein is CASSDRGGQPQHF.

Only one count was recorded for this clonotype. The genes are TRBV7-9 and TRBJ2-3; 11 bases agree with TRBD2. The CDR3 covers 18 residues. Per the germline V gene, CDR1 is SEHNR and CDR2 is FQNEAQ (reference sequence). V lost 5 bases, J lost 2 bases, and 12 bases stayed unmatched. The CDR3 sequence: CASSGGTSGDRHTDTQYF. Here the CDR3 DNA reads TGTGCCAGCAGCGGGGGGACTAGCGGAGACAGACACACAGATACGCAGTATTTT.

This clonotype was counted many times. V usage is TRBV12-3 or TRBV12-4 and J usage is TRBJ2-1, with 9 bases that match TRBD2. J was trimmed by 6 bases and V by 7 bases; bases with no gene match: 10. CDR3 length: 15 residues. The CDR3 DNA reads as TGTGCCAGCACCCCCCGGTGGCGGGAGGGCAATGAGCAGTTCTTC. Its translation is CASTPRWREGNEQFF.

This clonotype was found many times. This chain connects TRBV5-1 to TRBJ2-3, with a tentative D call TRBD2 (5 bases). The V and J ends lost 4 bases and 2 bases respectively, with 17 bases between them. Germline CDR1 is SGHRS and CDR2 is YFSETQ. This CDR3 region has 16 residues. The CDR3 coding sequence is TGCGCCAGCAGCCCCCAATCGGGGTACCCCACAGATACGCAGTATTTT. Encoded protein: CASSPQSGYPTDTQYF.

At least ten counts were recorded for this clonotype. The chain uses TRBV20-1 and TRBJ1-6, with D unresolved. V lost 0 bases and J 9 bases, leaving 6 bases between the germline ends. The CDR3 has 12 residues. Germline CDR1 DFQATT, CDR2 SNEGSKA (reference sequence). CDR3 sequence reads: CSARDTLSPLHF. The CDR3 DNA reads TGCAGTGCTAGAGATACCCTTTCACCCCTCCACTTT.

This clonotype was found many times. In DNA form, the CDR3 reads TGTGCCTGGAGTTTTGAGGGTGAGCAGTTCTTC. It is translated as CAWSFEGEQFF. V and J are TRBV30 and TRBJ2-1; weak D call: TRBD2 (5 bases). The V and J ends lost 2 bases and 9 bases respectively, with 8 bases between them. The CDR3 spans 11 residues. The germline CDR1 and CDR2 sequences are GTSNPN and SVGIG (reference sequence).

This clonotype was observed many times. The J gene is TRBJ2-3, the V gene TRBV11-2, with unresolved D. CDR3 length equals 16 residues. Looked up from germline, CDR1 is SGHAT and CDR2 is FQNNGV. V lost 2 bases to trimming and J lost 6 bases, with 18 bases between them. The DNA for the CDR3 is TGTGCCAGCAGCTTATCTCAGGCACCCCTTGGGGATACGCAGTATTTT. Residues: CASSLSQAPLGDTQYF.

Of note for this clonotype: A clone one base away is much larger, so this may be a read error. The gene calls are TRBV4-2 and TRBJ2-6; weak D call: TRBD1 (5 bases). The CDR3 is 20 residues long. Germline V gene data show CDR1 as LGHNA and CDR2 as YNFKEQ. The V and J ends lost 0 bases and 0 bases respectively, with 18 bases between them. In DNA form, the CDR3 reads TGTGCCAGCAGCCAAGAAGTCAAGGGGCCGGTAAGCTCTGGGGCCAACGTCCTGACTTTC. This encodes CASSQEVKGPVSSGANVLTF.

This clonotype was seen ten or more times. The chain has TRBV4-2 and TRBJ2-6, with D perhaps being TRBD1 or TRBD2 (5 bases each). V dropped 3 bases and J dropped 2 bases, with 8 bases sitting between them. Looked up from germline, CDR1 is LGHNA and CDR2 is YNFKEQ. This CDR3 is built from 15 residues. Here the CDR3 reads CASSQLGAGANVLTF. The CDR3 bases are TGTGCCAGCAGCCAGTTGGGGGCTGGGGCCAACGTCCTGACTTTC.

The sample holds many counts of this clonotype. The V and J genes are TRBV12-3 or TRBV12-4 and TRBJ1-5; D not certain. The length of the CDR3 is 12 residues. Trimming left V 8 bases short and J 4 bases short, with 9 bases between. Here the CDR3 reads CASRRENQPQHF. The DNA for the CDR3 is TGTGCCAGCCGACGGGAAAATCAGCCCCAGCATTTT.

This clonotype was seen at least ten times. This chain connects TRBV7-9 to TRBJ2-2; 7 bases line up with TRBD1. The germline V gene has CDR1 SEHNR and CDR2 FQNEAQ (reference sequence). CDR3 length equals 15 residues. V gave up 2 bases and J gave up 4 bases; unmatched junction bases: 4. Here the CDR3 reads CASSLSGGSTGELFF. The CDR3 DNA reads as TGTGCCAGCAGCTTATCAGGGGGAAGCACCGGGGAGCTGTTTTTT.

This clonotype was counted many times. The gene calls are TRBV9 and TRBJ2-1, with D perhaps TRBD2 (6 bases). Germline V gene lookup returns CDR1 SGDLS and CDR2 YYNGEE. V shed 0 bases and J shed 1 base, with 11 bases lying between them. This CDR3 is 16 amino acids long. The CDR3 loop reads CASSVGTTSSYNEQFF. CDR3 DNA sequence: TGTGCCAGCAGCGTAGGGACTACCAGTTCCTACAATGAGCAGTTCTTC.

Only a few counts were recorded for this clonotype. The chain has TRBV5-4 and TRBJ2-1, with 12 nucleotides matching TRBD2. CDR3 length: 16 amino acids. V dropped 4 bases and J dropped 6; count of bases not matched to a gene: 8. The germline gives CDR1 SGHNT, CDR2 YYREEE (reference sequence). CDR3 loop: CASSKTSGRWLNEQFF. DNA of the CDR3: TGTGCCAGCAGCAAAACTAGCGGGAGGTGGCTCAATGAGCAGTTCTTC.

On this clonotype itself: It may be a read error: a sequence one base away is much more abundant. The chain combines TRBV7-2 with TRBJ2-3; D is perhaps TRBD1 (5 bases). CDR1 is SGHTA and CDR2 is FQGNSA in the germline V gene. The CDR3 is made up of 15 amino acids. The CDR3 loop is CASSLAARGTDTQCF. The CDR3 nucleotides are TGTGCCAGCAGCTTAGCGGCTAGGGGCACAGATACGCAGTGTTTT.

This clonotype was counted ten times or more. This rearrangement joins TRBV7-2 to TRBJ1-5; 8 positions match TRBD1. J lost 6 bases, V lost 5 bases, and 9 bases had no gene match. The CDR3 totals 15 residues. The germline CDR1 and CDR2 sequences are SGHTA and FQGNSA. The CDR3 loop reads CASSLDRGMSQPQHF. The CDR3 nucleotides read TGTGCCAGCAGCCTCGACAGGGGCATGTCTCAGCCCCAGCATTTT.

The chain joins TRBV6-5 to TRBJ1-2; D perhaps matches TRBD1 (5 bases). Trimming took off 6 bases at V and 6 bases at J, with 17 bases between the two ends. The CDR3 has 14 amino acids. Germline lookup yields CDR1 MNHEY and CDR2 SVGAGI. In nucleotides, the CDR3 is TGTGCCAGCAGCTCCGGGGCAGTCGGGCATGGCTACACCTTC. It translates to CASSSGAVGHGYTF.

This clonotype was seen at least ten times. The V and J genes are TRBV2 and TRBJ1-3, with D unresolved. Per the germline V gene, CDR1 is SNHLY and CDR2 is FYNNEI. This CDR3 is built from 15 residues. V was trimmed by 0 bases and J by 5 bases, leaving 11 bases between them. CDR3 residues: CASSEAGRLRNTIYF. In nucleotides, the CDR3 is TGTGCCAGCAGTGAAGCCGGACGGCTAAGAAACACCATATATTTT.

At least ten counts were recorded for this clonotype. The rearrangement links TRBV7-2 to TRBJ2-1; 7 bases match TRBD2. The CDR3 extends over 12 amino acids. Germline CDR1 is SGHTA and CDR2 is FQGNSA. Unmatched junction bases numbered 4, after V lost 5 bases and J lost 9 bases. As DNA, the CDR3 is TGTGCCAGCAGCACTACTAGCGTTGAGCAGTTCTTC. This gives the protein CASSTTSVEQFF.

This clonotype was counted at least ten times. The chain carries TRBV19 and TRBJ2-1; D gene ambiguous. V was clipped by 1 base and J by 1 base, with 11 bases between them. There are 16 residues in the CDR3. Germline V gives CDR1 LNHDA, CDR2 SQIVND (reference sequence). The chain's CDR3 is CASSIGGRGSYNEQFF. In nucleotides, the CDR3 is TGTGCCAGTAGTATAGGAGGACGAGGATCCTACAATGAGCAGTTCTTC.

The sample holds many counts of this clonotype. This chain links TRBV4-2 with TRBJ2-7; no clear D gene. Germline loops: CDR1 LGHNA, CDR2 YNFKEQ. The CDR3 is 14 amino acids. Trimming shortened V by 0 bases and J by 3 bases, and 9 bases separated the two germline ends. CDR3 protein: CASSQDLGSYEQYF. The CDR3 DNA follows: TGTGCCAGCAGCCAAGATCTGGGCAGCTACGAGCAGTACTTC.

This clonotype was found many times. The rearrangement joins TRBV11-2 to TRBJ2-1; possibly TRBD2 for D (6 bases). CDR1 is SGHAT and CDR2 is FQNNGV in the germline V gene. This CDR3 is built from 15 residues. V shed 0 bases and J shed 10 bases, with 16 bases lying between them. CDR3 sequence reads: CASSLEGVLAIEQFF. CDR3 bases: TGTGCCAGCAGCTTAGAGGGCGTCCTAGCGATAGAGCAGTTCTTC.

This clonotype was detected many times. This CDR3 reads CASSLGVSGQPQHF. As DNA, the CDR3 is TGTGCCAGCAGCTTAGGGGTGAGTGGTCAGCCCCAGCATTTT. This chain connects TRBV7-2 to TRBJ1-5; D uncertain. CDR3 size: 14 residues. Germline CDR1 is SGHTA and CDR2 is FQGNSA. With 1 base removed from V and 6 bases from J, the gap between germline ends came to 10 bases.

This clonotype occurred many times. The CDR3 protein is CASSSRAVRTGELFF. The CDR3 coding sequence is TGTGCCAGCAGCTCTCGGGCCGTTCGTACCGGGGAGCTGTTTTTT. The chain is built from TRBV5-4 and TRBJ2-2; D ambiguous. Germline V gene lookup returns CDR1 SGHNT and CDR2 YYREEE (reference sequence). The CDR3 has 15 amino acids. Trimming removed 3 bases from V and 5 bases from J, with 14 bases in between.

The chain uses TRBV5-1 and TRBJ2-3, with 10 bases matching TRBD1. CDR3 length: 22 residues. The ends lost 2 bases at V and 0 bases at J; junction bases unmatched: 21. Germline V gives CDR1 SGHRS, CDR2 YFSETQ. The CDR3 region is CASSLLGQGHLAGETSTDTQYF. Written as DNA, the CDR3 is TGCGCCAGCAGCTTACTGGGACAGGGGCACCTGGCGGGAGAAACTAGCACAGATACGCAGTATTTT.

This clonotype was observed many times. The CDR3 nucleotides read TGTGCCAGCAGCCAAGATTCGCGGGCCAACTATGGCTACACCTTC. Protein: CASSQDSRANYGYTF. The chain employs TRBV3-1 and TRBJ1-2; unclear D gene. The V end was cut by 0 bases, the J end by 2 bases, with 10 bases between. The CDR3 is 15 amino acids. CDR1 LGHDT and CDR2 YNNKEL come from the germline V gene (reference sequence).

V usage is TRBV18 and J usage is TRBJ2-2; 10 bases map to TRBD2. Germline CDR1 KGHSH, CDR2 LQKENI. The CDR3 has 17 residues. The V segment lost 2 bases and the J segment 4 bases; nucleotides outside the gene matches: 7. The DNA of the CDR3 is TGTGCCAGCTCACCAGGTATAGCGGGAGGAGTCACCGGGGAGCTGTTTTTT. It is translated as CASSPGIAGGVTGELFF.

This clonotype came up many times. The rearrangement links TRBV19 to TRBJ1-3, with 7 bases that match TRBD1. Germline-derived CDR1 and CDR2 are LNHDA and SQIVND (reference sequence). The V and J ends lost 2 bases and 2 bases, in that order; junction bases with no gene match: 6. CDR3 length: 16 amino acids. CDR3 in DNA: TGTGCCAGTAGTATACCAAACAGGGGACCTGGAAACACCATATATTTT. Its protein is CASSIPNRGPGNTIYF.